The rows below give T cell receptor beta chains drawn from one sample of a study of monozygotic twins with inflammatory bowel disease. From its re-call of the 5' RACE reads, TCRdb lists each CDR3 protein once, without DNA. Reported are about 300,000 distinct CDR3 sequences; the ten largest clones contain roughly 5.3%. The material sequenced was blood. All receptors come from a human donor with ulcerative colitis or Crohn's disease, or a healthy co-twin of an affected twin (not recorded which). Each CDR3 is given with its conserved first and last residue. Each record gives: J gene, V gene, CDR3 protein.

J gene: TRBJ2-3; V gene: TRBV20-1; CDR3 protein: CSAMAGGPDTQYF
J gene: TRBJ1-1; V gene: TRBV5-5; CDR3 protein: CASSLGGTPQQVFF
J gene: TRBJ1-3; V gene: TRBV5-4; CDR3 protein: CASSAHPGQISGNTIYF
J gene: TRBJ2-3; V gene: TRBV23-1; CDR3 protein: CASSQLASVESSTDTQYF
J gene: TRBJ2-2; V gene: TRBV9; CDR3 protein: CASMGTGNTGELFF
J gene: TRBJ2-3; V gene: TRBV29-1; CDR3 protein: CSVGSGTRYSTDTQYF
J gene: TRBJ1-5; V gene: TRBV27; CDR3 protein: CASSLTGVRQPQHF
J gene: TRBJ1-5; V gene: TRBV12-3/TRBV12-4; CDR3 protein: CASSFGGNQPQHF
J gene: TRBJ2-7; V gene: TRBV28; CDR3 protein: CASSLFPPTFAYAYEQYF
J gene: TRBJ2-2; V gene: TRBV28; CDR3 protein: CASSFPGPTNTGELFF
J gene: TRBJ1-1; V gene: TRBV20-1; CDR3 protein: CSARNRNTEAFF
J gene: TRBJ2-7; V gene: TRBV6-6; CDR3 protein: CASSRGVFYEQYF
J gene: TRBJ2-2; V gene: TRBV7-6; CDR3 protein: CASLSDRGTTGELFF
J gene: TRBJ2-6; V gene: TRBV7-8; CDR3 protein: CASSLFPGADSGANVLTF
J gene: TRBJ2-7; V gene: TRBV2; CDR3 protein: CASRDGTSGAPKASEQYF
J gene: TRBJ2-1; V gene: TRBV29-1; CDR3 protein: CSVRSSYNEQFF